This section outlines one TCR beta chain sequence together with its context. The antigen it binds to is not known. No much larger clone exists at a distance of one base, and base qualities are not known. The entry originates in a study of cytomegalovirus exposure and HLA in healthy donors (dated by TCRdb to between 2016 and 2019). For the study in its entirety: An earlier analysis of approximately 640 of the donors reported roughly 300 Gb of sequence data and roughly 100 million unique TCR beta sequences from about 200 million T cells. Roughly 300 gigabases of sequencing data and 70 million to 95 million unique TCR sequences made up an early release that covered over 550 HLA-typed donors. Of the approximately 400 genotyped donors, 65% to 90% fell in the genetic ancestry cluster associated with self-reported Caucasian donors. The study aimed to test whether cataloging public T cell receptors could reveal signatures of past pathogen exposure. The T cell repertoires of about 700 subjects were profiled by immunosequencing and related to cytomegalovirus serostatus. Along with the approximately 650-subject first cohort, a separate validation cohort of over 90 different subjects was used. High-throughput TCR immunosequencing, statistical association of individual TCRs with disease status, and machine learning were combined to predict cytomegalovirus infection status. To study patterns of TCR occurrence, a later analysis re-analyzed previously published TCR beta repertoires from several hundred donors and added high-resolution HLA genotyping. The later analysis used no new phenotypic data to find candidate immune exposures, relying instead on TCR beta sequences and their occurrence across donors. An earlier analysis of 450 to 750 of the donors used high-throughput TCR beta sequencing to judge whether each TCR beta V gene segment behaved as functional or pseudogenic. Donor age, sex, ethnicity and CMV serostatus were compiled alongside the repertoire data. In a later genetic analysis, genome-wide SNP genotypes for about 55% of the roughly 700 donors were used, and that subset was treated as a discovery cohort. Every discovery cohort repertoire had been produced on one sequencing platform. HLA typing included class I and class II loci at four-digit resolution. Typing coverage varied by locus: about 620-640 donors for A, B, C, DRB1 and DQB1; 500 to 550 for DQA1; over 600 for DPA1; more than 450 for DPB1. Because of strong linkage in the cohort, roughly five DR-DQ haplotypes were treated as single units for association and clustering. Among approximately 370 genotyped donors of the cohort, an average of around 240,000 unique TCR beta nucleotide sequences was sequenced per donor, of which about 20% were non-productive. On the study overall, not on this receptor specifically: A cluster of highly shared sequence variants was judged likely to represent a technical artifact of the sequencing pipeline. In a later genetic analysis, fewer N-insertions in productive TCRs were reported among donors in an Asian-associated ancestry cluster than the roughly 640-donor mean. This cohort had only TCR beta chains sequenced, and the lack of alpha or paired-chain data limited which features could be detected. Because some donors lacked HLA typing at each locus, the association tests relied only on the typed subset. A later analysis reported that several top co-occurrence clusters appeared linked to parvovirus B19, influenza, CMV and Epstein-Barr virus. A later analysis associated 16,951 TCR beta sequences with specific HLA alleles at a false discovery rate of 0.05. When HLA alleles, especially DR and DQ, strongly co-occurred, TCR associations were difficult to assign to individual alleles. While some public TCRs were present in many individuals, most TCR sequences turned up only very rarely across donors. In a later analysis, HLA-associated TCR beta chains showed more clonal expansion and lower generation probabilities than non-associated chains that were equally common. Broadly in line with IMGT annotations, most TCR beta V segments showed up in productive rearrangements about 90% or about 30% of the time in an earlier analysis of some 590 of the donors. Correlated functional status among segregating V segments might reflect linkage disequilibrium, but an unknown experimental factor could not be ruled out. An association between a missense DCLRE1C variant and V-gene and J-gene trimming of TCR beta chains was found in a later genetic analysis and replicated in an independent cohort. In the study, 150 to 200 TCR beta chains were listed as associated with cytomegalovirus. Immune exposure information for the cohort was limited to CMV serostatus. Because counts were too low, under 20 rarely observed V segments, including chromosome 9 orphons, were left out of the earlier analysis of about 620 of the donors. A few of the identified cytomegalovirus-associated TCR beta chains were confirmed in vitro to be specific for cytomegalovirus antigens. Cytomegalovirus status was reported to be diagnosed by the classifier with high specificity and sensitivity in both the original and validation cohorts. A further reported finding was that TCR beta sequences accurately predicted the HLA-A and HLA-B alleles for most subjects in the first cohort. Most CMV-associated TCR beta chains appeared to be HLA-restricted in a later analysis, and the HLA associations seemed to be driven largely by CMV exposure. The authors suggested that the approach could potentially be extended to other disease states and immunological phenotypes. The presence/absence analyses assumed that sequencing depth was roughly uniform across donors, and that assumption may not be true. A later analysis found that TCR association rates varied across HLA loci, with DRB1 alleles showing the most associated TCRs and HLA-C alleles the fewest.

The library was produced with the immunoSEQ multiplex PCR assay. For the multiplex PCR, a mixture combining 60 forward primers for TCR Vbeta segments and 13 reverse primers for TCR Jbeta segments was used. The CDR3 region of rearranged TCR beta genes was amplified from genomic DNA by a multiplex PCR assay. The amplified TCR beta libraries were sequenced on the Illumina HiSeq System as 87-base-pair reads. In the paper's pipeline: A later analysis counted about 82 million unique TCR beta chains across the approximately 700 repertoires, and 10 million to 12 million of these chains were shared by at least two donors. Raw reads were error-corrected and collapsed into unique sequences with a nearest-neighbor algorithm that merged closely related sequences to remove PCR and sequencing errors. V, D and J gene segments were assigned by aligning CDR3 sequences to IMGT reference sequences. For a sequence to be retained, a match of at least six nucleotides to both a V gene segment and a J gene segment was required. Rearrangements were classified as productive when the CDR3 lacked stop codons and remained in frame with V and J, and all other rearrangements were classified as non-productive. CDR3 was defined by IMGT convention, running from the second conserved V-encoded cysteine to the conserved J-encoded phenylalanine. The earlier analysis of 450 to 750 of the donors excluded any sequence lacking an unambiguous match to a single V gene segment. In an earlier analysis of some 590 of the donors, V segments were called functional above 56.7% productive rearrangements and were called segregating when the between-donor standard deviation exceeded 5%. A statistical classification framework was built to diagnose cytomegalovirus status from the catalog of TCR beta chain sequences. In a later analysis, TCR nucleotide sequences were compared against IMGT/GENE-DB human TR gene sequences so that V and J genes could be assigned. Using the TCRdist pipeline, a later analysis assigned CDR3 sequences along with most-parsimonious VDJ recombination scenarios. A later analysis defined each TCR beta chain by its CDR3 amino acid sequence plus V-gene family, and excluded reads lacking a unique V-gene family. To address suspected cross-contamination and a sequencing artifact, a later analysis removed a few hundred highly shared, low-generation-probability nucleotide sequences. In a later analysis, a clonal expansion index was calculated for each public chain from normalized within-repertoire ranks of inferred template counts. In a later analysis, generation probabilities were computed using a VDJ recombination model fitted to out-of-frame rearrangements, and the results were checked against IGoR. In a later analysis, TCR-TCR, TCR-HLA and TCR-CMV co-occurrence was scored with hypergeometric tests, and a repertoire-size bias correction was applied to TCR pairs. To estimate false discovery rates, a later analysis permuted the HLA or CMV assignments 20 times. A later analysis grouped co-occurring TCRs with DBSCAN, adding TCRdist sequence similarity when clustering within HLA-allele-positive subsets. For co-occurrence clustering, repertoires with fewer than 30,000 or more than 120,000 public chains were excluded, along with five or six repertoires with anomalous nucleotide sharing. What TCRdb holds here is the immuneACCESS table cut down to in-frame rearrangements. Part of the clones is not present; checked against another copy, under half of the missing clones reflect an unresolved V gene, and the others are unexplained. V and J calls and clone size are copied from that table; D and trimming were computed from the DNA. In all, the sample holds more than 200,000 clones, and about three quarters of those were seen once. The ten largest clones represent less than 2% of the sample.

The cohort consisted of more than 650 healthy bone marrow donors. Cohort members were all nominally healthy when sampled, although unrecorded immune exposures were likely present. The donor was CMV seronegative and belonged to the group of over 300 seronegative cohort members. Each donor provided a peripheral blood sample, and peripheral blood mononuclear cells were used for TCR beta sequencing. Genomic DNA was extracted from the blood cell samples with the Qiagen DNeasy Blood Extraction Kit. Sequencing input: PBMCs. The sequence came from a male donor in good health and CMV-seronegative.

Here is the DNA: TGTGCCAGCAGCCGCCAGGACTCCTCCTCCTACGAGCAGTACTTC. Translated, it gives CASSRQDSSSYEQYF. The V and J segments used are TRBV5-4 and TRBJ2-7; the best D guess is TRBD2, with 5 bases matching. The CDR3 numbers 15 residues from cysteine through phenylalanine. Solely the CDR3 DNA is kept, with 45 bases framed from the first base. At the junction V is shortened by 4 bases and J by 0 bases, with 14 bases in between. The germline V gene (reference sequence) yields SGHNT for CDR1 and YYREEE for CDR2.